Shown below are 8 T cell receptor beta chains from a single sample sequenced in a study of blood T cell repertoires in COVID-19. TCRdb's copy holds only in-frame clones and misses some; the assay was immunoSEQ multiplex PCR. The sample holds fewer than 200,000 clones, around 83% seen once. Sequencing was performed on peripheral blood. The source of these receptors is a woman aged 70-85 years with COVID-19, enrolled during active disease.

This clone was observed once. This chain joins TRBV5-1 and TRBJ1-1; 10 bases match TRBD1. Germline V CDR1 and CDR2: SGHRS, YFSETQ. The V and J ends lost 2 bases and 0 bases, in that order; junction bases with no gene match: 7. This CDR3 has 17 residues. The CDR3 sequence is CASSLMGQGRLNTEAFF. The CDR3 coding sequence is TGCGCCAGCAGCTTAATGGGACAGGGGAGACTGAACACTGAAGCTTTCTTT.

The V gene is TRBV7-9, the J gene TRBJ2-1, with D perhaps matching TRBD2 (7 bases). In germline, CDR1 is SEHNR, CDR2 FQNEAQ (reference sequence). The length of the CDR3 is 14 residues. Trimming left V 3 bases short and J 5 bases short, with 11 bases between. The CDR3 loop is CASSFERDNNEQFF. CDR3 nucleotide sequence: TGTGCCAGCAGCTTTGAGCGGGACAACAATGAGCAGTTCTTC.

V usage is TRBV6-2 or TRBV6-3 and J usage is TRBJ1-4; D not resolved. Between the trimmed V and J ends, which lost 5 bases and 10 bases, there was a span of 17 bases. The CDR3 loop spans 14 amino acids. The germline V gene encodes CDR1 MNHEY and CDR2 SVGEGT. CDR3 DNA: TGTGCCAGCAGTAGAACCGTGACCGGAGGAAAACTGTTTTTT. Translated, it gives CASSRTVTGGKLFF.

The rearrangement links TRBV7-9 to TRBJ1-5; no reliable D call. The CDR3 is 14 amino acids. V was trimmed by 1 base and J by 9 bases, leaving 13 bases between them. Germline V gives CDR1 SEHNR, CDR2 FQNEAQ (reference sequence). CDR3: CASSLGTSLRPQHF. CDR3 nucleotide sequence: TGTGCCAGCAGCTTAGGAACATCCTTACGGCCCCAGCATTTT.

This clone was seen only once. The V gene is TRBV7-8, the J gene TRBJ1-2; the match to TRBD1 covers 8 bases. The length of the CDR3 is 14 residues. V shed 5 bases and J 4 bases; nucleotides not matched to a gene: 6. Germline loops: CDR1 SGHVS, CDR2 FQNEAQ. The CDR3 sequence is CASSPTGVTYGYTF. The CDR3 nucleotides are TGTGCCAGCAGCCCGACAGGGGTTACCTATGGCTACACCTTC. Variable domain in full (rest from reference TRBV7-8 and TRBJ1-2): GAGVSQSPRYKVAKRGQDVALRCDPISGHVSLFWYQQALGQGPEFLTYFQNEAQLDKSGLPSDRFFAERPEGSVSTLKIQRTQQEDSAVYLCASSPTGVTYGYTFGSGTRLTVV.

The chain joins TRBV6-5 to TRBJ2-3; D uncertain. This CDR3 region has 13 residues. Germline loops: CDR1 MNHEY, CDR2 SVGAGI. Deletions cut 4 bases from V and 4 bases from J, with 9 bases between. The CDR3, as DNA: TGTGCCAGCAGTTTCATCGAGTCAGATACGCAGTATTTT. It specifies CASSFIESDTQYF.

CDR3 protein: CSVAGDTQYF. CDR3 nucleotide sequence: TGCAGCGTTGCGGGGGATACGCAGTATTTT. The rearrangement joins TRBV29-1 to TRBJ2-3, with D perhaps matching TRBD2 (5 bases). Germline CDR1 is SQVTM and CDR2 is ANQGSEA. V shed 4 bases and J shed 6 bases, with 5 bases lying between them. CDR3 length equals 10 residues.

V is TRBV5-1 and J is TRBJ1-4, with D perhaps matching TRBD1 (5 bases). Germline V gene lookup returns CDR1 SGHRS and CDR2 YFSETQ. The V end lost 0 bases, the J end lost 0 bases, and 18 bases lay between the germline ends. The CDR3 has 19 amino acids. CDR3 protein: CASSLVRGDYSTTNEKLFF. CDR3 coding DNA: TGCGCCAGCAGCTTGGTACGGGGGGACTACTCTACAACTAATGAAAAACTGTTTTTT.